The next 19 T cell receptor beta chains were all read from a single sample in a study of blood T cell repertoires in COVID-19. This table comes from immunoSEQ multiplex PCR, and its TCRdb copy is limited to in-frame clones, with some not included. The sample includes about 140,000 clones, 70% to 85% of them seen just once. Sequencing was carried out using peripheral blood. These receptors were taken from a man in his 60s who had recovered from COVID-19.

This clone was seen just once. The chain links TRBV28 to TRBJ1-2, with 7 bases fitting TRBD1. From germline, CDR1 is MDHEN and CDR2 SYDVKM. The CDR3 is 15 residues long. The trim removed 5 bases at V and 1 base at J, leaving 7 bases unmatched. The DNA of the CDR3 is TGTGCCAGCAGTCGGACAGGAGGGCTTAACTATGGCTACACCTTC. This translates into CASSRTGGLNYGYTF.

This chain links TRBV7-2 with TRBJ1-5; D ambiguous. Deletions cut 1 base from V and 0 bases from J, with 7 bases between. CDR3 length equals 15 residues. CDR1 and CDR2 (germline): SGHTA, FQGNSA. CDR3 coding DNA: TGTGCCAGCAGCTTAGTTTCGGGTAGCAATCAGCCCCAGCATTTT. Protein product: CASSLVSGSNQPQHF.

The chain links TRBV5-1 to TRBJ2-2; D is unresolved. CDR3 size: 13 residues. V lost 0 bases and J 2 bases, leaving 2 bases between the germline ends. Germline CDR1 reads SGHRS; CDR2 reads YFSETQ. The DNA for the CDR3 is TGCGCCAGCAGCTTGGTAAACACCGGGGAGCTGTTTTTT. It specifies CASSLVNTGELFF.

The J gene is TRBJ2-3, the V gene TRBV11-2, with 8 bases aligning to TRBD2. Unmatched junction bases numbered 4, after V lost 2 bases and J lost 0 bases. Germline CDR1 is SGHAT and CDR2 is FQNNGV. The CDR3 runs to 16 residues. The CDR3: CASSLISGSSTDTQYF. The DNA for the CDR3 is TGTGCCAGCAGCTTAATAAGCGGGAGTAGCACAGATACGCAGTATTTT.

CDR3 bases: TGTGCCAGCAGCTCCTTACAGGGGGCATCTGAAGCTTTCTTT. Translation gives CASSSLQGASEAFF. The gene calls are TRBV5-6 and TRBJ1-1; 9 positions agree with TRBD1. The CDR3 length is 14 residues. V was pared by 3 bases and J by 6 bases, with 6 bases of the junction left unmatched. In germline, CDR1 is SGHDT, CDR2 YYEEEE.

The CDR3 loop reads CASSPPGLAGVNEQFF. The CDR3 DNA reads as TGCGCCAGCAGCCCCCCGGGACTAGCTGGGGTCAATGAGCAGTTCTTC. This chain uses TRBV5-1 with TRBJ2-1; 9 positions agree with TRBD2. V lost 4 bases and J lost 6; bases outside the gene matches: 11. The germline CDR1 and CDR2 sequences are SGHRS and YFSETQ. This CDR3 is 16 amino acids long.

In regard to this clone: The same CDR3 is also encoded by other DNA sequences in this sample. The chain couples TRBV30 to TRBJ2-3; 9 bases fit TRBD2. CDR1 is GTSNPN and CDR2 is SVGIG in the germline V gene (reference sequence). The CDR3 has 16 amino acids. Trimming removed 0 bases from V and 5 bases from J; junction bases left unmatched: 9. CDR3 bases: TGTGCCTGGAGTGTAGGACTCGCGGGGGGGGGAGATACGCAGTATTTT. Translating it yields CAWSVGLAGGGDTQYF.

This clone was counted between two and nine times. The genes are TRBV6-5 and TRBJ2-7; D is possibly TRBD2 (8 bases). The CDR3 length is 13 residues. Germline V gives CDR1 MNHEY, CDR2 SVGAGI. Deletions cut 6 bases from V and 6 bases from J, with 15 bases between. CDR3 in DNA: TGTGCCAGCAGACGACAGGGACTAGGCGAGCAGTACTTC. Residues: CASRRQGLGEQYF.

The chain has TRBV19 and TRBJ1-1; TRBD1 matches 8 bases. The CDR3 is 13 amino acids. Germline V gene lookup returns CDR1 LNHDA and CDR2 SQIVND (reference sequence). Trimming took 8 bases from V and 6 from J; bases not matched to a gene: 8. CDR3 loop: CASCQGAGAEAFF. The CDR3, as DNA: TGTGCCAGTTGCCAGGGGGCCGGGGCTGAAGCTTTCTTT.

The V call is TRBV7-2, the J call TRBJ2-7; 10 bases line up with TRBD2. The germline gives CDR1 SGHTA, CDR2 FQGNSA. CDR3 length: 14 residues. Unmatched junction bases numbered 0, after V lost 2 bases and J lost 2 bases. The CDR3: CASSLLAGAYEQYF. The CDR3 DNA is TGTGCCAGCAGCTTACTAGCGGGAGCCTACGAGCAGTACTTC.

This chain connects TRBV24-1 to TRBJ2-5; D is possibly TRBD1 (5 bases). Trimming cost V 1 base and J 1 base, with 15 bases left between them. The germline V gene has CDR1 KGHDR and CDR2 SFDVKD. The CDR3 runs 17 residues. The CDR3 DNA sequence: TGTGCCACCAGTGATTTTCCGGACACCAGTACCCAAGAGACCCAGTACTTC. Amino acids: CATSDFPDTSTQETQYF.

The genes are TRBV7-8 and TRBJ2-1; unclear D gene. Trimming removed 2 bases from V and 9 bases from J, with 8 bases in between. The CDR3 runs 12 residues. From germline, CDR1 is SGHVS and CDR2 FQNEAQ. CDR3 DNA: TGTGCCAGCAGCTTACCCTCTCTTGAGCAGTTCTTC. Its translation: CASSLPSLEQFF. The full variable domain, completed using reference TRBV7-8 and TRBJ2-1, is GAGVSQSPRYKVAKRGQDVALRCDPISGHVSLFWYQQALGQGPEFLTYFQNEAQLDKSGLPSDRFFAERPEGSVSTLKIQRTQQEDSAVYLCASSLPSLEQFFGPGTRLTVL.

CDR3 amino acids: CATSRDRQGEPQHF. DNA of the CDR3: TGTGCCACCAGCAGAGATAGGCAAGGGGAGCCCCAGCATTTT. The genes are TRBV15 and TRBJ1-5; a weak D match, TRBD1 (5 bases). The CDR3 length is 14 residues. The germline gives CDR1 LNHNV, CDR2 YYDKDF (reference sequence). V was shortened by 0 bases and J by 8 bases, with 11 bases between the two germline ends. Full variable domain (rest looked up from reference TRBV15 and TRBJ1-5): DAMVIQNPRYQVTQFGKPVTLSCSQTLNHNVMYWYQQKSSQAPKLLFHYYDKDFNNEADTPDNFQSRRPNTSFCFLDIRSPGLGDTAMYLCATSRDRQGEPQHFGDGTRLSIL.

The chain joins TRBV15 to TRBJ2-5; D possibly corresponds to TRBD2 (6 bases). Germline CDR1 reads LNHNV; CDR2 reads YYDKDF (reference sequence). The V end lost 5 bases, the J end lost 2 bases, and 15 bases lay between the germline ends. The CDR3 runs 15 residues. CDR3 nucleotide sequence: TGTGCCACCAGCCGCTCGGCGGGAATACAAGAGACCCAGTACTTC. Translation gives CATSRSAGIQETQYF.

The V call is TRBV5-1, the J call TRBJ2-7; 8 bases match TRBD1. With the DNA end fitting TRBJ2-5 better, the J assignment may be wrong. The germline gives CDR1 SGHRS, CDR2 YFSETQ. The CDR3 is made up of 14 amino acids. The CDR3: CASSHGQGRETQYF. The CDR3 DNA sequence: TGCGCCAGCAGCCACGGACAGGGTCGGGAGACCCAGTACTTC.

The CDR3 region is CASSGNSPREAQYF. In DNA, the CDR3 is TGTGCCAGCAGTGGGAACAGCCCAAGAGAAGCCCAGTACTTC. The chain recombines TRBV2 with TRBJ2-5; no reliable D call. CDR3 length: 14 amino acids. V lost 4 bases and J 9 bases, leaving 18 bases between the germline ends. Germline CDR1 and CDR2: SNHLY and FYNNEI.

This rearrangement joins TRBV7-2 to TRBJ1-6; D not resolved. Germline V lookup: CDR1 SGHTA, CDR2 FQGNSA. V was shortened by 2 bases and J by 7 bases, with 6 bases between the two germline ends. This CDR3 has 13 residues. The CDR3 sequence: CASSLLGNSPLHF. In nucleotides, the CDR3 is TGTGCCAGCAGCTTATTGGGCAATTCACCCCTCCACTTT.

The J gene is TRBJ2-1, the V gene TRBV5-5; D is unclear. CDR3 length: 14 residues. V shed 3 bases and J shed 1 base, with 8 bases lying between them. Germline values: CDR1 SGHKS, CDR2 YYEKEE (reference sequence). The CDR3: CASSSPLSYNEQFF. In DNA form, the CDR3 reads TGTGCCAGCAGCTCCCCGTTATCCTACAATGAGCAGTTCTTC.

This sequence joins TRBV6-5 and TRBJ1-4, with D hard to call. The V and J ends lost 5 bases and 3 bases respectively, with 13 bases between them. Per germline, CDR1 MNHEY and CDR2 SVGAGI. The CDR3 loop spans 15 amino acids. In DNA, the CDR3 is TGTGCCAGCAGTCGAGGCCATGGAGCTAATGAAAAACTGTTTTTT. Translated: CASSRGHGANEKLFF.